This TCR beta chain was identified during a study of blood T cell repertoires in COVID-19. Measured with immunoSEQ multiplex PCR; TCRdb has only the in-frame clones, and not every one. The profile covers around 300,000 clones, with 80% to 90% appearing a single time and 2% to 3% taken by the ten largest. This clone was seen just once. The junction departs from the called germline gene at one end, perhaps through a read error. This receptor was obtained from a woman under 30 who had recovered from COVID-19. The sample taken for sequencing was PBMCs or T cells enriched from blood (not recorded which).

Here the CDR3 reads CASSEDRGFSYEQYF. The CDR3 coding sequence is TGTGCCAGCAGCGAAGACAGGGGTTTCTCCTACGAGCAGTACTTC. This chain connects TRBV3-1 (or the pseudogene TRBV3-2) to TRBJ2-7, with TRBD1 identical over 8 bases. CDR1 is LGHDT, CDR2 YNNKEL, per germline (reference sequence). The CDR3 is made up of 15 amino acids.